In this sample, the clone carrying this T cell receptor (beta chain) turned up a few times. Some clones are missing from TCRdb's copy, which holds only in-frame ones; the method was immunoSEQ multiplex PCR. The sample gives 8,500 to 11,000 clones, 35% to 40% of which show up once; 10% to 15% is in the top ten. These data belong to a study of graft-versus-host responses after intestinal transplantation. Study-level background: Recipients underwent multivisceral, liver-intestinal, or isolated intestinal transplants. The study gave all recipients anti-thymocyte globulin induction, then tacrolimus and steroids for about 3 years.

The germline V gene encodes CDR1 SNHLY and CDR2 FYNNEI. Trimming cost V 3 bases and J 6 bases; bases outside gene matches: 11. The CDR3 runs 16 residues. Researchers placed about 200,000 CFSE-labeled responder cells in culture with about 200,000 irradiated, violet-dye-labeled stimulator cells. At the end of the reaction, proliferating CFSE-low CD3+CD4+ and CD3+CD8+ responders were sorted. Points from the study as a whole: Detection of GvH clones occurred in recipient marrow, and some had their first appearance in ileum or blood.

Sequenced material: alloreactive CD8+ T cells from a mixed lymphocyte reaction culture, taken before intestinal transplant. Documented subset: CFSE-low proliferating T cells sorted from roughly six-day pre-transplant mixed lymphocyte reaction (GvH or HvG direction). V gene TRBV2 combines with J gene TRBJ2-1, with 7 bases identical to TRBD2. The sequence was obtained from a human patient who received an intestinal transplant. CDR3 in amino acids: CASSEYAGAVGNEQFF. CDR3 coding DNA: TGTGCCAGCAGTGAGTATGCGGGAGCCGTGGGCAATGAGCAGTTCTTC.